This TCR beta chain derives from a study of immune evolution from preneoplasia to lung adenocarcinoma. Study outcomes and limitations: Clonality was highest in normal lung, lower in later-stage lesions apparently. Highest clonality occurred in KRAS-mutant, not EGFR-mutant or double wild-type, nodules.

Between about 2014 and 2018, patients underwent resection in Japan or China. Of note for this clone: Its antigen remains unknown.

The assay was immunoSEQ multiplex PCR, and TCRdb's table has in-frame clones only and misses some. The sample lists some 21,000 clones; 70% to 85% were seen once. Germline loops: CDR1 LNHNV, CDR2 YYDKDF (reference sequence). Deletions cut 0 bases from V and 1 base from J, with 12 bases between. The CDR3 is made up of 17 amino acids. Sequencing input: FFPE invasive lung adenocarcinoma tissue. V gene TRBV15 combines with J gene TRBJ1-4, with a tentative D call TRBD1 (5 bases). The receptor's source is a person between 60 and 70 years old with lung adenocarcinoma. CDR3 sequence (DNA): TGTGCCACCAGCAGAGAGCAGGGTGTGGGAACTAATGAAAAACTGTTTTTT. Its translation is CATSREQGVGTNEKLFF. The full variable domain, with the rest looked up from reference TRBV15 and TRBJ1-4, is DAMVIQNPRYQVTQFGKPVTLSCSQTLNHNVMYWYQQKSSQAPKLLFHYYDKDFNNEADTPDNFQSRRPNTSFCFLDIRSPGLGDTAMYLCATSREQGVGTNEKLFFGSGTQLSVL.